This TCR beta chain was captured by sequencing in a study of OX40 agonist ivuxolimab in advanced cancers. This CDR3 has 14 amino acids. Trimming left V 6 bases short and J 1 base short, with 12 bases between. CDR1 is MNHEY and CDR2 is SVGAGI in the germline V gene. Sequencing used immunoSEQ multiplex PCR; TCRdb keeps in-frame clones, though not all of them. The sample includes 77,000 or so clones, 90% to 95% of them seen just once. The TCR comes from an adult with an advanced solid tumor such as melanoma, head and neck, liver or kidney cancer. The sequencing used CD4+ or CD8+ T cells sorted from blood, collected in a trial of the OX40 agonist ivuxolimab. The chain has TRBV6-5 and TRBJ1-1; D unresolved. This chain's CDR3 is CASRVGHSNTEAFF. In nucleotides, the CDR3 is TGTGCCAGCAGGGTCGGGCATTCGAACACTGAAGCTTTCTTT.